These T cell receptor beta chains were read from a single sample in a study of OX40 agonist ivuxolimab in advanced cancers. The table came from immunoSEQ multiplex PCR; TCRdb's copy has only in-frame clones and leaves some out. The sample includes about 80,000 clones, about 89% seen only once; the top ten take 10% to 15%. The starting material was CD4+ or CD8+ T cells sorted from blood, obtained in a trial of the OX40 agonist ivuxolimab. The receptors stem from an adult with an advanced solid tumor such as melanoma, head and neck, liver or kidney cancer. Both conserved end residues are part of each CDR3. The order of the fields is D gene, clone size, V gene, J gene, CDR3 DNA, CDR3 protein. A D gene is named only where the DNA matches it firmly. A row's size may be missing; if present it is once, few, many or a size class.

d_call: .
clone_size: .
v_call: TRBV4-1
j_call: TRBJ1-1
cdr3_nt: TGCGCCAGCAGCCAAGATCACGGGGGGACTGAAGCTTTCTTT
cdr3_aa: CASSQDHGGTEAFF

d_call: .
clone_size: .
v_call: TRBV5-6
j_call: TRBJ2-3
cdr3_nt: TGTGCCAGCAGCCCCTTGTGGGGCGTTCCCACAGATACGCAGTATTTT
cdr3_aa: CASSPLWGVPTDTQYF

d_call: TRBD1
clone_size: .
v_call: TRBV9
j_call: TRBJ1-1
cdr3_nt: TGTGCCAGCAGCGTTTATGACAGGGAGTACACTGAAGCTTTCTTT
cdr3_aa: CASSVYDREYTEAFF

d_call: .
clone_size: .
v_call: TRBV5-4
j_call: TRBJ2-3
cdr3_nt: TGTGCCAGCGGGACTGTGGGGGAGTCAGATACGCAGTATTTT
cdr3_aa: CASGTVGESDTQYF

d_call: .
clone_size: .
v_call: TRBV28
j_call: TRBJ1-1
cdr3_nt: TGTGCCAGCAGTTCAGGCGGGGCCGGCACTGAAGCTTTCTTT
cdr3_aa: CASSSGGAGTEAFF

d_call: .
clone_size: .
v_call: TRBV14
j_call: TRBJ2-5
cdr3_nt: TGTGCCAGCAGCCAGGGCTGGGGAACCCAGTACTTC
cdr3_aa: CASSQGWGTQYF

d_call: TRBD2
clone_size: .
v_call: TRBV10-3
j_call: TRBJ2-1
cdr3_nt: TGTGCCATCAGTGAGTCGAGCGGGAGGGCCGGGGAGCAGTTCTTC
cdr3_aa: CAISESSGRAGEQFF

d_call: .
clone_size: .
v_call: TRBV5-6
j_call: TRBJ2-7
cdr3_nt: TGTGCCAGCAGCTTGGGCCAGCCAAACTACGAGCAGTACTTC
cdr3_aa: CASSLGQPNYEQYF

d_call: TRBD1
clone_size: .
v_call: TRBV7-9
j_call: TRBJ1-2
cdr3_nt: TGTGCCAGCAGCGCGGACAGGGGGCTTAACTATGGCTACACCTTC
cdr3_aa: CASSADRGLNYGYTF

d_call: TRBD1
clone_size: .
v_call: TRBV6-5
j_call: TRBJ2-2
cdr3_nt: TGTGCCAGCAGAACCGGGACAGGGTCCGGGGAGCTGTTTTTT
cdr3_aa: CASRTGTGSGELFF

d_call: TRBD1
clone_size: .
v_call: TRBV19
j_call: TRBJ1-5
cdr3_nt: TGTGCCAGTAGTATCCGGGACAGTGATCAGCCCCAGCATTTT
cdr3_aa: CASSIRDSDQPQHF

d_call: .
clone_size: .
v_call: TRBV4-1
j_call: TRBJ2-3
cdr3_nt: TGCGCCAGCAGCCACAGGGACGAAAAAACTAGTATAACAGATACGCAGTATTTT
cdr3_aa: CASSHRDEKTSITDTQYF

d_call: .
clone_size: .
v_call: TRBV21-1
j_call: TRBJ2-7
cdr3_nt: TGTGCCAGCAGTCTTCAGGCCCCATCCTACGAGCAGTACTTC
cdr3_aa: CASSLQAPSYEQYF

d_call: .
clone_size: .
v_call: TRBV9
j_call: TRBJ2-7
cdr3_nt: TGTGCCAGCAGCGGGGGACTCCAAGCCTACGAGCAGTACTTC
cdr3_aa: CASSGGLQAYEQYF

d_call: .
clone_size: .
v_call: TRBV11-3
j_call: TRBJ1-2
cdr3_nt: TGTGCCAGCAGCTTAGGCAGGCTAAACTATGGCTACACCTTC
cdr3_aa: CASSLGRLNYGYTF

d_call: .
clone_size: .
v_call: TRBV2
j_call: TRBJ2-1
cdr3_nt: TGTGCCAGCAGTGAAACCAATGAGCAGTTCTTC
cdr3_aa: CASSETNEQFF

d_call: .
clone_size: few
v_call: TRBV27
j_call: TRBJ1-1
cdr3_nt: TGTGCCAGCAGCCCCACTGCAGGGGCCCTCACATTAAACACTGAAGCTTTCTTT
cdr3_aa: CASSPTAGALTLNTEAFF

d_call: .
clone_size: .
v_call: TRBV25-1
j_call: TRBJ2-2
cdr3_nt: TGTGCCAGCAGCCACCACCCAGGGGATGAAGGGCCCGGGGAGCTGTTTTTT
cdr3_aa: CASSHHPGDEGPGELFF

d_call: TRBD2
clone_size: .
v_call: TRBV9
j_call: TRBJ2-3
cdr3_nt: TGTGCCAGCAGCGTAGGGGGACTAGCGGGGTTCACAGATACGCAGTATTTT
cdr3_aa: CASSVGGLAGFTDTQYF

d_call: TRBD2
clone_size: .
v_call: TRBV14
j_call: TRBJ2-1
cdr3_nt: TGTGCCAGCAGCCAACTAGCGGGAGGGCATGAGCAGTTCTTC
cdr3_aa: CASSQLAGGHEQFF

d_call: TRBD2
clone_size: .
v_call: TRBV5-1
j_call: TRBJ2-1
cdr3_nt: TGCGCCAGCACAGCGGGAGGGCTTAAGGAGCAGTTCTTC
cdr3_aa: CASTAGGLKEQFF

d_call: .
clone_size: .
v_call: TRBV7-9
j_call: TRBJ2-1
cdr3_nt: TGTGCCAGCAGCTTAGAAATAGGACATTACAATGAGCAGTTCTTC
cdr3_aa: CASSLEIGHYNEQFF

d_call: .
clone_size: .
v_call: TRBV9
j_call: TRBJ2-7
cdr3_nt: TGTGCCAGCAGCGTCCAACCGGGACCCCAACCCGGGCAGTACTTC
cdr3_aa: CASSVQPGPQPGQYF

d_call: .
clone_size: .
v_call: TRBV23-1
j_call: TRBJ2-3
cdr3_nt: TGCGCCAGCAGTCAATCGAACAAGCCACGATTTTCGCAGTATTTT
cdr3_aa: CASSQSNKPRFSQYF

d_call: .
clone_size: .
v_call: TRBV27
j_call: TRBJ2-3
cdr3_nt: TGTGCCAGCAGTCAACCCGAAAGCACAGATACGCAGTATTTT
cdr3_aa: CASSQPESTDTQYF